This T cell receptor beta chain was retrieved from a study of CD8 T cells in ankylosing spondylitis. The CDR3 is 13 residues long. Germline-derived CDR1 and CDR2 are DFQATT and SNEGSKA (reference sequence). This clonotype has only a few counts. What it recognizes is unknown. Quantitative 5'-RACE with molecular barcodes generated TCR beta libraries. TCRdb reanalysed the 5' RACE reads using MiXCR and keeps one entry per CDR3 protein. The table has some 450,000 distinct CDR3 sequences, 17% seen once. Study-wide results and caveats: Reports of some motif variants in reactive arthritis synovial fluid and blood predate this one. Significant enrichment of disease-linked clones was reported in matched ankylosing spondylitis synovial fluid. Blood of patients with ankylosing spondylitis appeared to be characterized by a TCR beta motif of eight highly homologous variants. Disease-linked clones bore a CD8+ phenotype, appearing relatively rarely in peripheral blood.

V gene TRBV20-1 combines with J gene TRBJ2-1, with D maybe TRBD1 (6 bases). This sequence was found in a male donor with ankylosing spondylitis. The sequenced sample was blood, either unsorted or a sorted T cell fraction (not recorded which). The CDR3 DNA follows: TGCAACCCCGGGACACCCACCTACAATGAGCAGTTCTTC. This gives the protein CNPGTPTYNEQFF.